One sample yielded the 3 T cell receptor beta chains listed below, sequenced in a study of blood T cell repertoires in COVID-19. The data were produced by immunoSEQ multiplex PCR, yet TCRdb's version contains in-frame clones alone and is incomplete. This sample has under 300,000 clones; approximately 79% occur once, and the top ten carry approximately 4%. Sequenced material: peripheral blood. All receptors come from a woman between 40 and 50 years old with active or convalescent COVID-19.

This clone was counted once. The gene calls are TRBV25-1 and TRBJ2-1, with D possibly matching TRBD1 (6 bases). The CDR3 consists of 15 residues. Trimming shortened V by 6 bases and J by 1 base, and 13 bases separated the two germline ends. Per the germline V gene, CDR1 is MGHDK and CDR2 is SYGVNS. CDR3 sequence: CASRYVGGSYNEQFF. In DNA, the CDR3 is TGTGCCAGCAGATACGTAGGGGGATCCTACAATGAGCAGTTCTTC.

This chain uses TRBV23-1 with TRBJ2-7, with 7 bases aligning to TRBD2. TRBV23-1 is an ORF, with its function uncertain. V lost 1 base to trimming and J lost 4 bases; unmatched junction nucleotides: 7. The CDR3 is made up of 15 amino acids. Here the CDR3 reads CASSQWIIGGYEQYF. The CDR3 DNA reads TGCGCCAGCAGTCAATGGATTATCGGGGGGTACGAGCAGTACTTC.

V gene TRBV19 combines with J gene TRBJ1-2, with D possibly matching TRBD1 (6 bases). Between the trimmed V and J ends, which lost 3 bases and 7 bases, there was a span of 12 bases. The CDR3 loop spans 13 amino acids. CDR1 is LNHDA, CDR2 SQIVND, per germline (reference sequence). This CDR3 is CASSIVGAPGYTF. DNA of the CDR3: TGTGCCAGTAGTATTGTGGGGGCGCCTGGCTACACCTTC.